Included here is one T cell receptor (beta chain) sequence, with context. The antigen is unknown. This entry belongs to a study of shared clonotypes between healthy human individuals. Findings and limits, study-wide: Rarefaction showed that sequencing of sorted subsets was incomplete (despite large depth). Since donors were few, the genetic and exposure-history diversity represented was limited.

Germline-derived CDR1 and CDR2 are MNHEY and SMNVEV (reference sequence). The CDR3 runs 13 residues. The V segment lost 5 bases and the J segment 5 bases; nucleotides outside the gene matches: 6. Positive CCR7 selection of CD45RO-negative cells yielded the naive CD8 cells, and terminally differentiated effector memory CD45RA+ cells were excluded. Every contributor of samples was a Caucasian grown-up residing in Nashville, Tennessee. On sorted subsets, replicate PCRs used 150 to 250 ng DNA, or tens of thousands of T cell genomes. Sequencing used immunoSEQ multiplex PCR; TCRdb keeps in-frame clones, though not all of them. Of nearly 2 million clones listed, just under 95% are singletons.

The rearrangement links TRBV27 to TRBJ2-7; 7 bases agree with TRBD1. The sample was naive CD8+ T cells sorted from blood. The clonotype was recovered from a young man in good health. The DNA for the CDR3 is TGTGCCAGCAGTCTGCGACAGGGTCACGAGCAGTACTTC. Residues: CASSLRQGHEQYF.